A single sample is the source of the 20 T cell receptor beta chains below, sequenced in a study of OX40 agonist ivuxolimab in advanced cancers. Libraries came from the immunoSEQ multiplex PCR assay. Drawn from immuneACCESS, this table holds only the in-frame rearrangements with V and J called that TCRdb kept. Clones are partly lost; checked studies trace under half to an unresolved V gene and leave the rest unexplained. The sample contains around 120,000 clones, 80% to 90% of them found a single time. About 0.55% of the sample comes from the top ten. The sample in question was CD4+ or CD8+ T cells sorted from blood, obtained in a trial of the OX40 agonist ivuxolimab. Receptor source: an adult with an advanced solid tumor such as melanoma, head and neck, liver or kidney cancer.

This clone was recorded once. The gene calls are TRBV2 and TRBJ2-3; 10 bases are a match to TRBD1. The CDR3 is made up of 15 amino acids. Germline V gene data show CDR1 as SNHLY and CDR2 as FYNNEI. After removal of 6 bases from V and 2 bases from J, the junction contained 5 bases not matched to a gene. The CDR3 DNA reads as TGTGCCAGCAGCACCCGACAGGGGGCCACAGATACGCAGTATTTT. Protein product: CASSTRQGATDTQYF.

This chain joins TRBV5-1 and TRBJ2-3, with D possibly matching TRBD2 (5 bases). The CDR3 length is 17 residues. Germline V gene sequence: CDR1 SGHRS, CDR2 YFSETQ. Trimming left V 1 base short and J 0 bases short, with 15 bases between. The CDR3 loop is CASSLWPVGASTDTQYF. The CDR3 DNA reads as TGCGCCAGCAGCTTGTGGCCGGTGGGAGCCAGCACAGATACGCAGTATTTT.

The chain couples TRBV28 to TRBJ1-5, with TRBD1 identical over 8 bases. The V segment lost 4 bases and the J segment 2 bases; nucleotides outside the gene matches: 4. CDR1 is MDHEN and CDR2 is SYDVKM in the germline V gene. The CDR3 is 15 amino acids. CDR3 sequence (DNA): TGTGCCAGCAGTTCAGGGGGCGAAGGCAATCAGCCCCAGCATTTT. Amino acid sequence: CASSSGGEGNQPQHF.

This sequence joins TRBV28 and TRBJ1-6; 7 bases align to TRBD1. In germline, CDR1 is MDHEN, CDR2 SYDVKM. Trimming removed 3 bases from V and 5 bases from J; junction bases left unmatched: 7. The CDR3 runs 16 residues. The CDR3 loop is CASSFSGTANNSPLHF. The CDR3 nucleotides read TGTGCCAGCAGTTTTAGCGGGACAGCCAATAATTCACCCCTCCACTTT.

V and J are TRBV6-1 and TRBJ1-4; D call uncertain. The CDR3 has 15 amino acids. V gave up 6 bases and J gave up 7 bases, with 18 bases separating them. Germline CDR1 reads MNHNS; CDR2 reads SASEGT. This chain's CDR3 is CASSRRRSTSEKLFF. The DNA of the CDR3 is TGTGCCAGCAGCCGACGTAGGAGTACGAGTGAAAAACTGTTTTTT.

The J gene is TRBJ1-2, the V gene TRBV19; the D is unclear. This CDR3 is 13 amino acids long. Trimming removed 4 bases from V and 6 bases from J, with 12 bases in between. CDR1 and CDR2 from the germline V gene are LNHDA and SQIVND (reference sequence). DNA of the CDR3: TGTGCCAGTAGTACCCTCAAGAGGGATGGCTACACCTTC. Encoded protein: CASSTLKRDGYTF. Complete variable domain (other parts from reference TRBV19 and TRBJ1-2): DGGITQSPKYLFRKEGQNVTLSCEQNLNHDAMYWYRQDPGQGLRLIYYSQIVNDFQKGDIAEGYSVSREKKESFPLTVTSAQKNPTAFYLCASSTLKRDGYTFGSGTRLTVV.

V usage is TRBV30 and J usage is TRBJ2-1; a possible D gene is TRBD2 (5 bases). V lost 1 base to trimming and J lost 8 bases, with 15 bases between them. The CDR3 length is 14 residues. Germline lookup yields CDR1 GTSNPN and CDR2 SVGIG (reference sequence). The CDR3 DNA sequence: TGTGCCTGGAGTGGGGGAGAGAGGCGCTATGAGCAGTTCTTC. This codes for CAWSGGERRYEQFF.

The chain joins TRBV20-1 to TRBJ2-5; no firm D call. The CDR3 is 10 amino acids. Germline V gene sequence: CDR1 DFQATT, CDR2 SNEGSKA (reference sequence). V was trimmed by 2 bases and J by 3 bases, leaving 1 base between them. The CDR3 bases are TGCAGTGCTAGAAAAGAGACCCAGTACTTC. The encoded protein is CSARKETQYF.

This clone was counted once. The genes are TRBV7-6 and TRBJ2-5; D remains ambiguous. Germline V lookup: CDR1 SGHVS, CDR2 FNYEAQ. CDR3 size: 14 residues. V lost 5 bases, J lost 2 bases, and 12 bases lay in between. This CDR3 is CASSRDAVQETQYF. As DNA, the CDR3 is TGTGCCAGCAGCCGAGACGCGGTTCAAGAGACCCAGTACTTC.

The chain employs TRBV5-1 and TRBJ1-6; D is uncertain. Germline V gives CDR1 SGHRS, CDR2 YFSETQ. This CDR3 spans 13 amino acids. V lost 4 bases and J lost 5, with 7 bases in between. CDR3 DNA sequence: TGCGCCAGCAGCCAGGAGGATAATTCACCCCTCCACTTT. Its protein product is CASSQEDNSPLHF.

The chain links TRBV2 to TRBJ1-3, with 7 bases aligning to TRBD1. V was pared by 4 bases and J by 0 bases, with 9 bases of the junction left unmatched. CDR1 and CDR2 from the germline V gene are SNHLY and FYNNEI. This CDR3 region has 17 residues. CDR3 region: CASSATGPPRSGNTIYF. CDR3 sequence (DNA): TGTGCCAGCAGTGCGACAGGGCCCCCGCGCTCTGGAAACACCATATATTTT.

The chain joins TRBV7-9 to TRBJ1-2; D remains ambiguous. Germline V CDR1 and CDR2: SEHNR, FQNEAQ (reference sequence). The CDR3 totals 13 residues. V was trimmed by 5 bases and J by 8 bases, leaving 15 bases between them. The CDR3 nucleotides read TGTGCCAGCAGCCAACGGAGTTCTGGGGGCTACACCTTC. This sequence encodes CASSQRSSGGYTF.

The chain combines TRBV7-8 with TRBJ2-7; D perhaps matches TRBD2 (6 bases). This CDR3 is 13 amino acids long. Germline loops: CDR1 SGHVS, CDR2 FQNEAQ. Trimming pared 4 bases from V and 4 bases from J, leaving 11 bases between. CDR3 DNA: TGTGCCAGCAGCTGGGAGGATTCGTACGAGCAGTACTTC. It encodes CASSWEDSYEQYF.

The rearrangement joins TRBV7-2 to TRBJ2-1, with 10 nucleotides matching TRBD2. Germline V gene lookup returns CDR1 SGHTA and CDR2 FQGNSA. The V and J ends lost 3 bases and 3 bases, in that order; junction bases with no gene match: 11. The CDR3 consists of 18 residues. Here the CDR3 DNA reads TGTGCCAGCAGCTTGGGGCTAGCGGGGGTCGGGGTCTACAATGAGCAGTTCTTC. It specifies CASSLGLAGVGVYNEQFF.

The V gene is TRBV5-1, the J gene TRBJ1-6, with 7 nucleotides matching TRBD1. Germline CDR1 reads SGHRS; CDR2 reads YFSETQ. V was clipped by 10 bases and J by 5 bases; unmatched bases: 6. The CDR3 contains 13 residues. CDR3 sequence reads: CAFRDSNNSPLHF. The CDR3 DNA sequence: TGCGCCTTTCGGGACAGTAATAATTCACCCCTCCACTTT. Full variable domain (missing parts from reference TRBV5-1 and TRBJ1-6): KAGVTQTPRYLIKTRGQQVTLSCSPISGHRSVSWYQQTPGQGLQFLFEYFSETQRNKGNFPGRFSGRQFSNSRSEMNVSTLELGDSALYLCAFRDSNNSPLHFGNGTRLTVT.

The genes are TRBV7-2 and TRBJ2-6; tentative D call: TRBD1 (5 bases). Germline lookup yields CDR1 SGHTA and CDR2 FQGNSA. Trimming removed 5 bases at V and 2 bases at J, with 10 bases between. The CDR3 sequence is 15 residues long. The CDR3 spells CASSTRVAGANVLTF. The CDR3 nucleotides read TGTGCCAGCAGCACCAGGGTGGCTGGGGCCAACGTCCTGACTTTC.

The chain uses TRBV18 and TRBJ2-4; D not certain. CDR1 is KGHSH, CDR2 LQKENI, per germline. V was clipped by 2 bases and J by 9 bases, with 8 bases between them. The CDR3 sequence is 12 residues long. CDR3 amino acids: CASSPLSSIQYF. CDR3 nucleotides: TGTGCCAGCTCACCATTATCTAGCATTCAGTACTTC.

V gene TRBV6-5 combines with J gene TRBJ1-2; the D gene is possibly TRBD1 (5 bases). CDR3 length: 14 residues. The V and J ends lost 7 bases and 5 bases respectively, with 17 bases between them. Germline V CDR1 and CDR2: MNHEY, SVGAGI. DNA for the CDR3: TGTGCCAGCAATAAAAGAAGGGGCCTGTATGGCTACACCTTC. It specifies CASNKRRGLYGYTF.

The chain couples TRBV30 to TRBJ2-7; D is possibly TRBD1 (6 bases). There are 15 residues in the CDR3. Trimming shortened V by 2 bases and J by 0 bases, and 14 bases separated the two germline ends. Germline CDR1 is GTSNPN and CDR2 is SVGIG (reference sequence). This chain's CDR3 is CAWSPGQPGSYEQYF. CDR3 nucleotides: TGTGCCTGGAGTCCTGGACAGCCCGGCTCCTACGAGCAGTACTTC.

CDR3 bases: TGTGCCAGCAGTTTAGTGAGGAGCACTGAAGCTTTCTTT. Encoded protein: CASSLVRSTEAFF. The chain combines TRBV27 with TRBJ1-1, with unresolved D. Germline V gives CDR1 MNHEY, CDR2 SMNVEV (reference sequence). CDR3 length: 13 amino acids. V dropped 2 bases and J dropped 4 bases, with 8 bases sitting between them.